These T cell receptor beta chains were read from a single sample in a study of T cell responses to AZD1222 COVID-19 vaccine. Clones were sequenced by immunoSEQ multiplex PCR, and TCRdb holds only the in-frame ones, with some missing. Here the sample spans about 120,000 clones, approximately 83% being singletons. The starting material was peripheral blood, obtained on day 0 of MenACWY control vaccination. These receptors were collected from an adult in good health. Both conserved end residues are part of each CDR3. Each record gives: clone size, J gene, V gene, D gene, CDR3 protein, CDR3 DNA. The D gene is left open where the match is weak. Clone size is shown for a subset of rows, as once, few, many or a class of expanded clone.

>.|TRBJ1-1|TRBV19|TRBD1
CARVGAGDRVYTEAFF
TGTGCCAGAGTAGGCGCCGGCGACAGGGTCTACACTGAAGCTTTCTTT
>.|TRBJ1-3|TRBV7-2|TRBD1
CASSYQGQASGNTIYF
TGTGCCAGCAGCTACCAAGGACAGGCCTCTGGAAACACCATATATTTT
>once|TRBJ2-3|TRBV6-2/TRBV6-3|.
CASSYSQDKPTDTQYF
TGTGCCAGCAGTTACTCACAGGATAAACCCACAGATACGCAGTATTTT
>.|TRBJ1-1|TRBV2|TRBD1
CASRSGVGTDKAFF
TGTGCCAGCAGGTCGGGGGTTGGGACAGATAAAGCTTTCTTT
>.|TRBJ1-5|TRBV6-1|TRBD1
CASSEGQGGSNQPQHF
TGTGCCAGCAGTGAAGGACAGGGGGGTAGCAATCAGCCCCAGCATTTT
>.|TRBJ2-7|TRBV5-1|TRBD2
CASSLTSGGAGEQYF
TGCGCCAGCAGCCTAACTAGCGGGGGGGCCGGTGAGCAGTACTTC
>.|TRBJ2-7|TRBV5-6|.
CASSSRTGTYEQYF
TGTGCCAGCAGCTCGAGGACGGGAACCTACGAGCAGTACTTC
>.|TRBJ2-3|TRBV7-3|TRBD2
CASSTLGLAGGTDTQYF
TGTGCCAGCAGCACGTTGGGACTAGCGGGGGGCACAGATACGCAGTATTTT
>.|TRBJ2-6|TRBV9|.
CASSVQAASGANVLTF
TGTGCCAGCAGCGTGCAGGCGGCCTCTGGGGCCAACGTCCTGACTTTC
>.|TRBJ2-3|TRBV7-9|.
CASSLAPQGRTQYF
TGTGCCAGCAGCTTAGCGCCCCAGGGGAGGACGCAGTATTTT
>.|TRBJ1-1|TRBV29-1|.
CSVDARANTEAFF
TGCAGCGTTGATGCCAGGGCGAACACTGAAGCTTTCTTT
>.|TRBJ1-4|TRBV9|.
CASSVEPRPTNEKLFF
TGTGCCAGCAGCGTAGAACCCCGGCCAACTAATGAAAAACTGTTTTTT
>.|TRBJ1-2|TRBV5-4|.
CASSLGQNYGYTF
TGTGCCAGCAGCTTGGGGCAGAACTATGGCTACACCTTC
>.|TRBJ1-1|TRBV18|.
CASSPGGVRRTEAFF
TGTGCCAGCTCCCCTGGCGGAGTAAGAAGAACTGAAGCTTTCTTT
>.|TRBJ2-1|TRBV5-4|TRBD1
CASSNRGRFNEQFF
TGTGCCAGCTCGAACAGGGGGCGCTTTAATGAGCAGTTCTTC
>.|TRBJ2-3|TRBV27|TRBD1
CASSTPRTGRDTQYF
TGTGCCAGCAGTACCCCACGGACAGGTCGAGATACGCAGTATTTT
>.|TRBJ1-1|TRBV11-2|TRBD1
CASSLTGQGLRVAEAFF
TGTGCCAGCAGCTTAACGGGACAGGGACTTCGGGTGGCTGAAGCTTTCTTT
>.|TRBJ2-7|TRBV30|.
CAWSPGPHYEQYF
TGTGCCTGGAGTCCAGGGCCCCACTACGAGCAGTACTTC
>.|TRBJ1-6|TRBV5-1|.
CASSLAREDSPLHF
TGCGCCAGCAGCTTGGCCAGGGAGGATTCACCCCTCCACTTT
>.|TRBJ1-1|TRBV24-1|TRBD1
CATSDWDRGEAFF
TGTGCCACCAGTGACTGGGACAGGGGTGAAGCTTTCTTT
>few|TRBJ2-3|TRBV20-1|TRBD2
CSGLATDTQYF
TGCAGTGGACTAGCCACAGATACGCAGTATTTT
>.|TRBJ2-7|TRBV7-2|TRBD2
CASSLGRGSYEQYF
TGTGCCAGCAGCTTAGGGCGGGGGTCCTACGAGCAGTACTTC
>once|TRBJ1-2|TRBV11-2|.
CASSGGGRLYGYTF
TGTGCCAGCAGCGGGGGTGGCAGACTCTATGGCTACACCTTC
>.|TRBJ1-6|TRBV7-3|.
CASSFLGPNSPLHF
TGTGCCAGCAGCTTCTTGGGGCCTAATTCACCCCTCCACTTT
>.|TRBJ1-1|TRBV28|TRBD1
CASSLWTGGNTEAFF
TGTGCCAGCAGTTTGTGGACAGGGGGGAACACTGAAGCTTTCTTT
>.|TRBJ1-2|TRBV5-5|.
CASSGGPGVYGYTF
TGTGCCAGCAGCGGGGGACCGGGAGTGTATGGCTACACCTTC
>.|TRBJ2-3|TRBV6-6|TRBD1
CASSHRYGTGGDTQYF
TGTGCCAGCAGTCACCGTTATGGAACAGGGGGAGATACGCAGTATTTT
>few|TRBJ2-3|TRBV18|.
CASSPRVGSTDTQYF
TGTGCCAGCTCACCTAGAGTGGGGAGCACAGATACGCAGTATTTT
>.|TRBJ2-1|TRBV9|.
CASSVEGTYNEQFF
TGTGCCAGCAGCGTAGAGGGGACCTACAATGAGCAGTTCTTC